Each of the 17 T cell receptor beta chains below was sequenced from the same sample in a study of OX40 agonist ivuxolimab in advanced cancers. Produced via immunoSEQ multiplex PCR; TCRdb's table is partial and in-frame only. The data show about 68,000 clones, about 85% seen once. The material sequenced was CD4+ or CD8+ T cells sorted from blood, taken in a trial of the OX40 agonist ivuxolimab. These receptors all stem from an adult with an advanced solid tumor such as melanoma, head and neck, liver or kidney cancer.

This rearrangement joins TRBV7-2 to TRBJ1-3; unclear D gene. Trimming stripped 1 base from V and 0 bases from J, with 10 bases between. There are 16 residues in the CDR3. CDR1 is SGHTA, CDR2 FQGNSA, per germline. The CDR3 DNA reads TGTGCCAGCAGCTTAGTGAGCGGTAGCTCTGGAAACACCATATATTTT. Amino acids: CASSLVSGSSGNTIYF.

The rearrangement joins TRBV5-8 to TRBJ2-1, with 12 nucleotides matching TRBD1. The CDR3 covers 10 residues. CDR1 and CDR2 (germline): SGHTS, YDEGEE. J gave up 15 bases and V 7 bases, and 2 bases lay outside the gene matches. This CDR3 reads CASWDRGPFF. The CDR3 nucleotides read TGTGCCAGCTGGGACAGGGGGCCGTTCTTC.

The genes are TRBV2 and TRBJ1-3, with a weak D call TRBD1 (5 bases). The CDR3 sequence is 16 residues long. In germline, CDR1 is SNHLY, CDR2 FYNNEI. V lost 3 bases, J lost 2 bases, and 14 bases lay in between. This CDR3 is CASSEAPGTTGNTIYF. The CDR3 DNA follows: TGTGCCAGCAGTGAGGCACCGGGGACTACTGGAAACACCATATATTTT.

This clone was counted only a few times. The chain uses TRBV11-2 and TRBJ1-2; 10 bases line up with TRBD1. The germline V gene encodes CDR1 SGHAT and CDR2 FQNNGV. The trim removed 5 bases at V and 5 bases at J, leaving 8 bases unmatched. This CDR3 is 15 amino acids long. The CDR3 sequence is CASSPLTGGSYGYTF. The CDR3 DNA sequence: TGTGCCAGCAGCCCACTGACAGGGGGCTCTTATGGCTACACCTTC.

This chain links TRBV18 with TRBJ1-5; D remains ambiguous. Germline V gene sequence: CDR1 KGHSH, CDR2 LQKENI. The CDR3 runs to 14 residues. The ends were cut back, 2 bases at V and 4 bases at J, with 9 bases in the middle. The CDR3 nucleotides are TGTGCCAGCTCACCAGCGAACTTAAATCAGCCCCAGCATTTT. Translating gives CASSPANLNQPQHF. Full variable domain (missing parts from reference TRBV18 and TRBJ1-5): NAGVMQNPRHLVRRRGQEARLRCSPMKGHSHVYWYRQLPEEGLKFMVYLQKENIIDESGMPKERFSAEFPKEGPSILRIQQVVRGDSAAYFCASSPANLNQPQHFGDGTRLSIL.

The chain's CDR3 is CATGSGQSTDTQYF. The CDR3 DNA is TGTGCTACGGGCTCGGGTCAGAGCACAGATACGCAGTATTTT. The chain joins TRBV12-5 to TRBJ2-3; no definite D call. Looked up from germline, CDR1 is LGHNT and CDR2 is FRNRAP. The CDR3 has 14 amino acids. V lost 10 bases and J lost 0, with 14 bases in between.

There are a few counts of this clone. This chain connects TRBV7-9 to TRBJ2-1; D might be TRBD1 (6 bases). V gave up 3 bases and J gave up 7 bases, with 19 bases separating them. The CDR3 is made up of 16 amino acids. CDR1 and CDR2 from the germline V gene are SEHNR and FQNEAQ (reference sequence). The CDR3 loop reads CASSFGGNRVMNEQFF. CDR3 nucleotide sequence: TGTGCCAGCAGCTTTGGAGGAAACAGGGTCATGAATGAGCAGTTCTTC.

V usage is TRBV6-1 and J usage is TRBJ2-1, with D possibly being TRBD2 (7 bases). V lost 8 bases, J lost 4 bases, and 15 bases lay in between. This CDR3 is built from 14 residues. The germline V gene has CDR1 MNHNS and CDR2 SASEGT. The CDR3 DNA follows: TGTGCCAGCGGCCCTGGGGGGGCTTACAATGAGCAGTTCTTC. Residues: CASGPGGAYNEQFF.

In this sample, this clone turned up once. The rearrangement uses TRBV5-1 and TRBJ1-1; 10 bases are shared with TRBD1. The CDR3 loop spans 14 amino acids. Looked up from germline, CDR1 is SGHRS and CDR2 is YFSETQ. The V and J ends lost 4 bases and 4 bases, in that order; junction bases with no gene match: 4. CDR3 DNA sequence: TGCGCCAGCAGCGGGGGACAGGGGAGCACTGAAGCTTTCTTT. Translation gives CASSGGQGSTEAFF.

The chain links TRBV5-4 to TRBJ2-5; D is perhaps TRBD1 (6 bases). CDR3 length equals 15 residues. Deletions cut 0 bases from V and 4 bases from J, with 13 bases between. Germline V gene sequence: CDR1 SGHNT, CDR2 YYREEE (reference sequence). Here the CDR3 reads CASSLGGPGLETQYF. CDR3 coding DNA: TGTGCCAGCAGCTTGGGGGGGCCGGGTCTAGAGACCCAGTACTTC.

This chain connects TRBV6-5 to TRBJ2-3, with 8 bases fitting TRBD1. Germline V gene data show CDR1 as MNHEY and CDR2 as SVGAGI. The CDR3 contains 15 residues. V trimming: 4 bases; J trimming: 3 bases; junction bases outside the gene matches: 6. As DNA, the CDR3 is TGTGCCAGCAGTTCCGGACAGGGTATTACAGATACGCAGTATTTT. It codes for CASSSGQGITDTQYF.

The chain's CDR3 is CASSPGTSSYEQYF. The CDR3 DNA is TGCGCCAGCAGCCCCGGGACTAGCTCCTACGAGCAGTACTTC. The gene calls are TRBV5-1 and TRBJ2-7; TRBD2 aligns across 8 bases. The CDR3 totals 14 residues. The V segment lost 4 bases and the J segment 0 bases; nucleotides outside the gene matches: 3. The V gene's germline CDR1 is SGHRS and CDR2 YFSETQ. Full variable domain (remainder filled in from reference TRBV5-1 and TRBJ2-7): KAGVTQTPRYLIKTRGQQVTLSCSPISGHRSVSWYQQTPGQGLQFLFEYFSETQRNKGNFPGRFSGRQFSNSRSEMNVSTLELGDSALYLCASSPGTSSYEQYFGPGTRLTVT.

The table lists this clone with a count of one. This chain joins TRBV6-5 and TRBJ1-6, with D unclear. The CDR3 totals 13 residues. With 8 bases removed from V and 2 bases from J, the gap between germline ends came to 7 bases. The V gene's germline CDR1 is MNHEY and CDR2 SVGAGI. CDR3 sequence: CASAAAYNSPLHF. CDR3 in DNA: TGTGCCAGCGCGGCGGCCTATAATTCACCCCTCCACTTT.

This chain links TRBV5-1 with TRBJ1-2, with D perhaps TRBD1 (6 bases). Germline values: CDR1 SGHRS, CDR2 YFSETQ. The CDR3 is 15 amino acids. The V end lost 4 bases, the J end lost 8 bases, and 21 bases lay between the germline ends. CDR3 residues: CASSLRTVQPEGYTF. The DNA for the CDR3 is TGCGCCAGCAGCCTAAGGACAGTACAGCCAGAGGGCTACACCTTC.

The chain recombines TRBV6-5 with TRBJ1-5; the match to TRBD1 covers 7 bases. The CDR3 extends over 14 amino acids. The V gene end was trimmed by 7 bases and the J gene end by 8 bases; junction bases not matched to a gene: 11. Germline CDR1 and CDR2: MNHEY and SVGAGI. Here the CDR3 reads CASTTRQGGEPQHF. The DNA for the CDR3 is TGTGCCAGCACTACACGACAGGGCGGAGAGCCCCAGCATTTT.

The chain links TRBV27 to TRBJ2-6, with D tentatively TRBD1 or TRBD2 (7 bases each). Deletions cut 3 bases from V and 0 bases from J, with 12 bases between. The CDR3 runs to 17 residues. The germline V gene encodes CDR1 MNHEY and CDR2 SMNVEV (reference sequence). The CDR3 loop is CASSFQGGNSGANVLTF. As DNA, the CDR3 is TGTGCCAGCAGTTTCCAGGGGGGGAACTCTGGGGCCAACGTCCTGACTTTC.

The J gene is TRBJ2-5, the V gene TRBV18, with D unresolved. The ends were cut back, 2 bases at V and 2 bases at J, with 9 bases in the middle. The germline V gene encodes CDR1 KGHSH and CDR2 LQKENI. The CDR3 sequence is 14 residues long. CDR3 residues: CASSPGEIQETQYF. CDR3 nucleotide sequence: TGTGCCAGCTCACCAGGCGAGATTCAAGAGACCCAGTACTTC.